This T cell receptor (beta chain) was identified during a study of shared clonotypes between healthy human individuals. Study-level results: Blood was the sole source, and tissue repertoires probably differ. Limitation of the genetic and exposure-history diversity represented came from the few donors.

The replicate PCRs on unsorted PBMC were given approximately 300 ng DNA, which is about 30,000 T cell genomes. As processed by the authors: With immunoSEQ giving junction-only sequences and no quality scores, filtering differed. Profiling relied on immunoSEQ multiplex PCR, and the TCRdb table lists in-frame clones only, not all of them. That table is the source of V, J and clone size, and D and trimming were worked out from the DNA. The sample yields 450,000 or so clones, 70% to 80% seen once. This clone was recorded a few times. Its target is unknown. Looked up from germline, CDR1 is SQVTM and CDR2 is ANQGSEA. Trimming took 7 bases from V and 3 from J; bases not matched to a gene: 6. The CDR3 extends over 13 amino acids.

The clonotype originates from a woman aged 40-49 years in good health. Some clones in this sample may be carry-over from other donors' samples. The chain employs TRBV29-1 and TRBJ2-7; 10 bases line up with TRBD1. The sample was PBMCs. The CDR3: CSAEGQGSYEQYF. The CDR3 nucleotides read TGCAGCGCCGAGGGACAGGGGAGCTACGAGCAGTACTTC.